Sequencing of this TCR beta chain was carried out in a study of OX40 agonist ivuxolimab in advanced cancers. Study information: Therapy given before enrollment (anti-PD-1, anti-PD-L1 or anti-CTLA-4) was allowed, and over 35% had some.

Profiling relied on immunoSEQ multiplex PCR, and the TCRdb table lists in-frame clones only, not all of them. Here the sample spans around 41,000 clones, 88% being singletons. J lost 1 base, V lost 6 bases, and 16 bases had no gene match. Germline V CDR1 and CDR2: SNHLY, FYNNEI. This CDR3 contains 18 residues. This chain links TRBV2 with TRBJ1-1; 8 bases are shared with TRBD1. This receptor was identified in an adult with an advanced solid tumor such as melanoma, head and neck, liver or kidney cancer. The sample in question was CD4+ or CD8+ T cells sorted from blood, obtained in a trial of the OX40 agonist ivuxolimab. The CDR3 region has the DNA TGTGCCAGCAGCCGGGACAGGCAGTTACTCCAAGGGAACACTGAAGCTTTCTTT. This gives the protein CASSRDRQLLQGNTEAFF. Full variable domain (rest looked up from reference TRBV2 and TRBJ1-1): EPEVTQTPSHQVTQMGQEVILRCVPISNHLYFYWYRQILGQKVEFLVSFYNNEISEKSEIFDDQFSVERPDGSNFTLKIRSTKLEDSAMYFCASSRDRQLLQGNTEAFFGQGTRLTVV.